The subject of this entry is one T cell receptor beta chain. Its target is not known. The sample belongs to a study of regulatory T cells in long-lasting Graves disease. Findings and limits, study-wide: Among the persistent patients, 2,741 public clonotypes were shared, more than the roughly 900 shared among new patients. Persistent cases of Graves' showed reduced TCR diversity relative to newly diagnosed patients.

Time point defined: newly diagnosed GD, antithyroid drugs for less than 3 months. From RNA extracted from PBMCs, the TCR library was made. iRepertoire HTBI primers and Arm-PCR of CDR3 regions built TCR beta libraries. One entry per CDR3 protein results from TCRdb running MiXCR on the multiplex PCR reads. The sample records about 420,000 distinct CDR3 sequences, roughly 17% being singletons. The sample was also linked to a second study, of T cells in Graves' hyperthyroidism and ophthalmopathy. That paper adds: Researchers report that a 13 V-J model separated ophthalmopathy from stable hyperthyroidism. The model anticipated ophthalmopathy a median around six months pre-onset.

The sequencing here drew on peripheral blood mononuclear cells (PBMCs), taken at new diagnosis, from a patient treated with antithyroid drugs. The TCR comes from a woman younger than 35 with Graves disease.

This chain's CDR3 is CASSDSAEGDEQFF. The CDR3 DNA sequence: TGTGCCAGCAGTGATTCGGCGGAGGGGGATGAGCAGTTCTTC. The chain couples TRBV25-1 to TRBJ2-1; D possibly uses TRBD1 or TRBD2 (6 bases each). Germline V gene sequence: CDR1 MGHDK, CDR2 SYGVNS. This CDR3 has 14 amino acids. With 3 bases removed from V and 8 bases from J, the gap between germline ends came to 14 bases.